A single TCR beta chain is shown here with its context. Its specific antigen is unknown. One base away there is no much larger clone; base qualities are not given. There are 14 amino acids in the CDR3, from cysteine to phenylalanine inclusive. Only CDR3 DNA remains: 42 bases, in frame from the first base. In the germline V gene (reference sequence), CDR1 corresponds to WNHNN and CDR2 to SYGVQD. Trimming costs V 3 bases and J 3 bases, and their ends lie 11 bases apart. The protocol used for the library was the immunoSEQ multiplex PCR assay. Concerning the study's data processing: The Chao-Jaccard similarity index and counts of shared clonotypes were used to quantify repertoire overlap between subsets. TCRdb limited this immuneACCESS table to in-frame rearrangements with V and J called. A share of clones is missing; checked studies link under half to unresolved V genes, and the rest is unexplained. The DNA gave D and trimming, while V, J and clone size come from that table. A total of 60,000 to 90,000 clones appear in this sample, about 83% of them only once. Approximately 0.6% of the sample is held by the ten biggest clonotypes.

The data originate from a study of CD4 T cell repertoires in COVID-19 (dated by TCRdb to about 2021). Notes on the research overall: For cross-reactivity analysis, CFSE-low cells were expanded with IL-2 for under 11 days, then relabeled and restimulated with spike proteins from other coronaviruses. Naturally processed CD4+ T cell responses to SARS-CoV-2 spike and nucleoprotein were characterized in COVID-19-recovered individuals, and clonal composition was assessed by TCR Vbeta sequencing. In three recovered individuals, the researchers analyzed the TCR Vbeta repertoire of SARS-CoV-2-reactive T cells at the subset level.

In the paper's terms, the time point label means: sample from a COVID-19-recovered individual after infection. Donors were patients who had recovered from mild-to-severe COVID-19. Memory T cell samples that were not cultured went straight to sequencing right after ex vivo isolation. From peripheral blood mononuclear cells, the researchers isolated CD4+ total memory, central memory, effector memory and circulating T follicular helper cells. Findings and caveats that apply to the study as a whole: Between about 6 and 25% of SARS-CoV-2 clonotypes were also found in SARS-CoV and/or HKU1 spike-stimulated secondary cultures, consistent with cross-reactivity. Several of the most expanded SARS-CoV-2-reactive clonotypes were shared between two or all three memory subsets, suggesting intraclonal diversification.

The sample here was CD4+ T cells from peripheral blood, taken after recovery from COVID-19. This receptor was taken from a human donor who had COVID-19. The chain links TRBV10-1 with TRBJ2-5; the D gene is perhaps TRBD2, on 5 matching bases. Here is the DNA: TGCGCCAGCAGTGATCCCTCAGCGGAAGAGACCCAGTACTTC. Its translation reads: CASSDPSAEETQYF.